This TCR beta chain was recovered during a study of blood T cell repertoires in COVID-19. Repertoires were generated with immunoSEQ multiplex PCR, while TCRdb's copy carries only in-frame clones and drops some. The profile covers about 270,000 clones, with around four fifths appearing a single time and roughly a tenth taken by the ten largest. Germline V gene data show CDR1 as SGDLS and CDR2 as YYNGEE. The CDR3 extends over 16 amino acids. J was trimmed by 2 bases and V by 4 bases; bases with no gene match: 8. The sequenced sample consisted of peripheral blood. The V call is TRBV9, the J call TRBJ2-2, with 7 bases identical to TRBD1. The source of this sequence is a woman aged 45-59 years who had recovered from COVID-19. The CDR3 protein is CASSQTGAPNTGELFF. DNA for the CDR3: TGTGCCAGCAGCCAAACAGGGGCCCCCAACACCGGGGAGCTGTTTTTT.